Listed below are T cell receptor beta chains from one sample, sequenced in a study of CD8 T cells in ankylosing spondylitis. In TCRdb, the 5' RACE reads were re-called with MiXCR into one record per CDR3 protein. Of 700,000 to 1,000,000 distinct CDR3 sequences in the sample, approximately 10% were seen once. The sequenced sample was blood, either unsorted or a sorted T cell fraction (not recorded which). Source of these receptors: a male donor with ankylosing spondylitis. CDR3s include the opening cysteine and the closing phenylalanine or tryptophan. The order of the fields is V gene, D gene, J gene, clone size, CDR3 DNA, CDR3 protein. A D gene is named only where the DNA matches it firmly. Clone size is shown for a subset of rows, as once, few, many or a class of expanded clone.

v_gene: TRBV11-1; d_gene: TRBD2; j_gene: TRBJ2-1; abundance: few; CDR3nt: TGTGCCAGCAGCTTACCAGGGAGGGATGAGCAGTTCTTC; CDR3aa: CASSLPGRDEQFF
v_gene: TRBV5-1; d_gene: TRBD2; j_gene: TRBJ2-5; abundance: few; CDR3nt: TGCGCCAGCAGTCCCACTAGCGGGGGGGCCTTGGAGACCCAGTACTTC; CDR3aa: CASSPTSGGALETQYF
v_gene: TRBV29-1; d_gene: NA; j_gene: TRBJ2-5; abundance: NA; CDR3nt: TGCAGCGCCGAAGGCCCGTTGGGAGAGACCCAGTACTTC; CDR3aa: CSAEGPLGETQYF
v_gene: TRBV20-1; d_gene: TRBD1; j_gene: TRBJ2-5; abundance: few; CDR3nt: TGCAGTGCCAAACCGGGACAGGGATTAGAGACCCAGTACTTC; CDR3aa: CSAKPGQGLETQYF
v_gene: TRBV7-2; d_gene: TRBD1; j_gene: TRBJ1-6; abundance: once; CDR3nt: TGTGCCAGCAGCTTTTCAGGGGGTAATTCACCCCTCCACTTT; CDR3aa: CASSFSGGNSPLHF
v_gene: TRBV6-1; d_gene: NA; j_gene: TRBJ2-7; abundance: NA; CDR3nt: TGTGCCAGCAGCATCCGGGACACCAACTACGAGCAGTACTTC; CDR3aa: CASSIRDTNYEQYF
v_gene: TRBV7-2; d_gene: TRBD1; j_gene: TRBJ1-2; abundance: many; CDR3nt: TGTGCCAGCAGCTTACGCCTCAGGGGGCGAGGCTACACCTTC; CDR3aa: CASSLRLRGRGYTF
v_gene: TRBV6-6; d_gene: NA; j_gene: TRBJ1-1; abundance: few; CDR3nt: TGTGCCAGCAGTAACCAGTTAGTCGCTGAAGCTTTCTTT; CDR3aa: CASSNQLVAEAFF
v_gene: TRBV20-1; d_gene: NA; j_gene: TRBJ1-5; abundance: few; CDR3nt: TGCAGTGGTCTCCTCGAGGCAGATCAGCCCCAGCATTTT; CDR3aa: CSGLLEADQPQHF
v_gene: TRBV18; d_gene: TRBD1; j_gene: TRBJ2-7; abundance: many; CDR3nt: TGTGCCAGCTCACCAACCGTGGGACAGATTAACCACGAGCAGTACTTC; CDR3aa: CASSPTVGQINHEQYF
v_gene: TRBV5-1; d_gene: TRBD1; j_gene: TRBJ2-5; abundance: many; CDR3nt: TGCGCCAGCAGCGTTGCCGGGACAGGTGGGGAGACCCAGTACTTC; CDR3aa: CASSVAGTGGETQYF
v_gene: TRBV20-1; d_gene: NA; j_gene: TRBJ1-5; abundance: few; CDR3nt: TGCAGTGCAACCGGGACGGAATACAATCAGCCCCAGCATTTT; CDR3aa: CSATGTEYNQPQHF
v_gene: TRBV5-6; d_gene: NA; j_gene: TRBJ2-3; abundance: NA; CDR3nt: TGTGCCAGCAGTCCGGGCAGGAGGTACACAGATACGCAGTATTTT; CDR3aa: CASSPGRRYTDTQYF
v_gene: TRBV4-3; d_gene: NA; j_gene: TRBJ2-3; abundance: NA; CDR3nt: TGCGCCAGCAGCCAAGAGGTAGCCTCTAGCACAGATACGCAGTATTTT; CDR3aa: CASSQEVASSTDTQYF
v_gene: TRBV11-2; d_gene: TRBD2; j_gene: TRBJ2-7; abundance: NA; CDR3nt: TGTGCCAGCACCTATTTAGCGGGAGTGGACTACGAGCAGTACTTC; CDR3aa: CASTYLAGVDYEQYF
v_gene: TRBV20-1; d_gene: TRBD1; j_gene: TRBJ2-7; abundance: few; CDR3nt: TGCAGTGCTAGAGATGTCGGTGCAGGGGGCAACTACGAGCAGTACTTC; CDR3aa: CSARDVGAGGNYEQYF
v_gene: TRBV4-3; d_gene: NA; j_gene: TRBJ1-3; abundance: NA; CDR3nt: TGCGCCAGCAGCCAATGGCGGTCCTCTGGAAACACCATATATTTT; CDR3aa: CASSQWRSSGNTIYF
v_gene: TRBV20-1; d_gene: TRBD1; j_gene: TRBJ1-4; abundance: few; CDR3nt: TGCAGTGCTAGAGATCGACAGGGGGCTGAAAAACTGTTTTTT; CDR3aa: CSARDRQGAEKLFF
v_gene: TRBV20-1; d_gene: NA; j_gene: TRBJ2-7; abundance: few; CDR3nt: TGCAGTGCTAGCTCACAGGTAAACGAGCAGTACTTC; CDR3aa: CSASSQVNEQYF
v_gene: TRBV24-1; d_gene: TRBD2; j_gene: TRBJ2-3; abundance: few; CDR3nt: TGTGCCACCAGCACTAGCGGGGGGTCGGGAGATACGCAGTATTTT; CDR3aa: CATSTSGGSGDTQYF
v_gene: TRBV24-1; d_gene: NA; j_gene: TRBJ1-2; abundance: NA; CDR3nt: TGTGCCACCAGTGTCGGTGCGAACTATGGCTACACCTTC; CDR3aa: CATSVGANYGYTF
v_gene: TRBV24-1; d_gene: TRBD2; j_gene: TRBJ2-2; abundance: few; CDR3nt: TGTGCCACCAGTGATTTTAAGTTGGGACTAGCGACCGGGGAGCTGTTTTTT; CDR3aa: CATSDFKLGLATGELFF
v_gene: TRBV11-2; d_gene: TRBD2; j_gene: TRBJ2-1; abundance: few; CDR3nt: TGTGCCAGCAGCTTAAGCGGGGGGGCAATCTACAATGAGCAGTTCTTC; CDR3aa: CASSLSGGAIYNEQFF
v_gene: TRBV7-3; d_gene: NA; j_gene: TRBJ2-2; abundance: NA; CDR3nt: TGTGCCAGCAGCCGATACCCGGGCTACACCTCTTCCGGGGAGCTGTTTTTT; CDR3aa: CASSRYPGYTSSGELFF
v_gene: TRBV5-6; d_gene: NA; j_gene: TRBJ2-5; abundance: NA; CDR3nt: TGTGCCAGCAGCTTGGGACTTCTCGCGTCCCAGTACTTC; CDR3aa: CASSLGLLASQYF
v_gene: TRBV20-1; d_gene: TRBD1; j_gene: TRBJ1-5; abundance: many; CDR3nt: TGCAGTGCTGAGGGGACAGGGAATCAGCCCCAGCATTTT; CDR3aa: CSAEGTGNQPQHF
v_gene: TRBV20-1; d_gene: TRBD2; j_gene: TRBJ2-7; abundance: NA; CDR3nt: TGCAGTGCTAGTCTGGCTAGCGGGAGGGCCTACGAGCAGTACTTC; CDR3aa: CSASLASGRAYEQYF
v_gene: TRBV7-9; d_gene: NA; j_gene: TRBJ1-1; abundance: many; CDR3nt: TGTGCCAGCAGCTTAGGGGCGGCAGACCATGAAGCTTTCTTT; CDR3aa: CASSLGAADHEAFF
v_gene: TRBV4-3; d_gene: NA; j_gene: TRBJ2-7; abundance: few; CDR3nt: TGCGCCAGCAGCCAAGAACGCCCCTACGAGCAGTACTTC; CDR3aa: CASSQERPYEQYF
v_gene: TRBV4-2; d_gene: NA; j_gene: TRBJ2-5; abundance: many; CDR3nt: TGTGCCAGCAGCCAGGCGCCGTTGGGCGGGGCTATGTCAGAGACCCAGTACTTC; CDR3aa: CASSQAPLGGAMSETQYF
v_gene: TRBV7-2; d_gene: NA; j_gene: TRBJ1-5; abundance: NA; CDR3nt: TGTGCCAGCAGCCCCACCGCAGGGTCCGGTCAGCCCCAGCATTTT; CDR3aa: CASSPTAGSGQPQHF
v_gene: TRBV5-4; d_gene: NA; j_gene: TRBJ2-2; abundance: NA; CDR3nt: TGTGCCAGCATCCAAGGGGGTGGGAGGAGCACCGGGGAGCTGTTTTTT; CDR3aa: CASIQGGGRSTGELFF
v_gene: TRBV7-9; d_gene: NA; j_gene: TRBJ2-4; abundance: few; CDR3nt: TGTGCCAGCAGCTTAGGATGGGACATAGCCAAAAACATTCAGTACTTC; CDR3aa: CASSLGWDIAKNIQYF